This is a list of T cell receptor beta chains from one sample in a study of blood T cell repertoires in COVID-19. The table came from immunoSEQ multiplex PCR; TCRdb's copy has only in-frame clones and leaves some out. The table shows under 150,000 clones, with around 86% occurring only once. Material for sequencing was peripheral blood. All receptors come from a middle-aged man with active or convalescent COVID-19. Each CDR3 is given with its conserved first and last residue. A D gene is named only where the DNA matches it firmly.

CDR3aa: CASSWAELQETQYF
CDR3nt: TGTGCCAGCAGCTGGGCAGAGCTACAAGAGACCCAGTACTTC
d_gene: .
j_gene: TRBJ2-5
v_gene: TRBV5-4

CDR3aa: CASRLPGQPRTQYF
CDR3nt: TGTGCCAGCAGACTCCCGGGACAGCCAAGGACCCAGTACTTC
d_gene: TRBD1
j_gene: TRBJ2-5
v_gene: TRBV6-5

CDR3aa: CASSTRGSFTDTQYF
CDR3nt: TGTGCCAGCAGCACGAGGGGGAGCTTCACAGATACGCAGTATTTT
d_gene: .
j_gene: TRBJ2-3
v_gene: TRBV5-5

CDR3aa: CASSQTGYSTGELFF
CDR3nt: TGTGCCAGCAGCCAGACCGGGTATTCGACCGGGGAGCTGTTTTTT
d_gene: .
j_gene: TRBJ2-2
v_gene: TRBV3-1/TRBV3-2

CDR3aa: CASSQSGHYDIQYF
CDR3nt: TGTGCCAGCAGCCAATCAGGTCACTATGACATTCAGTACTTC
d_gene: .
j_gene: TRBJ2-4
v_gene: TRBV16

CDR3aa: CAISELGGMNTEAFF
CDR3nt: TGTGCCATCAGTGAGTTAGGGGGTATGAACACTGAAGCTTTCTTT
d_gene: .
j_gene: TRBJ1-1
v_gene: TRBV10-3

CDR3aa: CASSQDPADSEQYF
CDR3nt: TGCGCCAGCAGCCAAGATCCAGCGGATAGCGAGCAGTACTTC
d_gene: .
j_gene: TRBJ2-7
v_gene: TRBV4-3

CDR3aa: CASSLEQGGEKLFF
CDR3nt: TGTGCCAGCAGCTTAGAGCAGGGTGGCGAAAAACTGTTTTTT
d_gene: .
j_gene: TRBJ1-4
v_gene: TRBV7-9

CDR3aa: CASSLAPGALHF
CDR3nt: TGTGCCAGCAGCTTAGCGCCGGGAGCCCTCCACTTT
d_gene: .
j_gene: TRBJ1-6
v_gene: TRBV7-2

CDR3aa: CSVVGIEDTEAFF
CDR3nt: TGCAGCGTTGTAGGTATCGAGGACACTGAAGCTTTCTTT
d_gene: .
j_gene: TRBJ1-1
v_gene: TRBV29-1

CDR3aa: CASSRQGTGELFF
CDR3nt: TGCGCCAGCAGTCGACAGGGCACCGGGGAGCTGTTTTTT
d_gene: TRBD1
j_gene: TRBJ2-2
v_gene: TRBV5-1

CDR3aa: CASSPQNTDQETQYF
CDR3nt: TGTGCCAGCTCACCACAGAACACAGACCAAGAGACCCAGTACTTC
d_gene: .
j_gene: TRBJ2-5
v_gene: TRBV18

CDR3aa: CASSLAQGEQPQHF
CDR3nt: TGCGCCAGCAGCTTGGCCCAGGGGGAACAGCCCCAGCATTTT
d_gene: TRBD1
j_gene: TRBJ1-5
v_gene: TRBV5-1

CDR3aa: CAWSITGSGETQYF
CDR3nt: TGTGCCTGGAGTATCACAGGGAGTGGGGAGACCCAGTACTTC
d_gene: .
j_gene: TRBJ2-5
v_gene: TRBV30

CDR3aa: CASSQPGFKNIQYF
CDR3nt: TGTGCCAGCAGCCAACCGGGATTCAAAAACATTCAGTACTTC
d_gene: .
j_gene: TRBJ2-4
v_gene: TRBV3-1/TRBV3-2

CDR3aa: CASSLELNTEAFF
CDR3nt: TGTGCCAGCTCACTAGAATTGAACACTGAAGCTTTCTTT
d_gene: .
j_gene: TRBJ1-1
v_gene: TRBV18

CDR3aa: CASTDGGQGHGYTF
CDR3nt: TGTGCCAGCACCGACGGGGGGCAGGGACATGGCTACACCTTC
d_gene: .
j_gene: TRBJ1-2
v_gene: TRBV6-5

CDR3aa: CASSPRTGSYGYTF
CDR3nt: TGTGCCAGCAGCCCTCGGACAGGGAGCTATGGCTACACCTTC
d_gene: TRBD1
j_gene: TRBJ1-2
v_gene: TRBV9

CDR3aa: CASSQDTGQNQPQHF
CDR3nt: TGCGCCAGCAGCCAAGACACAGGGCAAAATCAGCCCCAGCATTTT
d_gene: .
j_gene: TRBJ1-5
v_gene: TRBV4-1